The rows below give T cell receptor beta chains drawn from one sample of a study of blood T cell repertoires in COVID-19. Produced via immunoSEQ multiplex PCR; TCRdb's table is partial and in-frame only. This sample has 300,000 to 350,000 clones, with about 87% found just once. Sequenced input: PBMCs or T cells enriched from blood (not recorded which). Receptor source: a man aged 25-45 years who had recovered from COVID-19. CDR3s include the opening cysteine and the closing phenylalanine or tryptophan. The order of the fields is D gene, J gene, V gene, clone size, CDR3 protein, CDR3 DNA. A D gene is named only where the DNA matches it firmly. A row's size may be missing; if present it is once, few, many or a size class.

d_gene: -
j_gene: TRBJ1-1
v_gene: TRBV6-4
abundance: -
CDR3aa: CASTRSAGSNTEAFF
CDR3nt: TGTGCCAGCACCCGTTCGGCAGGGTCGAACACTGAAGCTTTCTTT

d_gene: TRBD1
j_gene: TRBJ2-3
v_gene: TRBV24-1
abundance: -
CDR3aa: CATNDRGSTDTQYF
CDR3nt: TGTGCCACCAACGACAGGGGAAGCACAGATACGCAGTATTTT

d_gene: TRBD1
j_gene: TRBJ2-6
v_gene: TRBV2
abundance: -
CDR3aa: CASGQGANSGANVLTF
CDR3nt: TGTGCCAGCGGACAGGGGGCGAACTCTGGGGCCAACGTCCTGACTTTC

d_gene: TRBD1
j_gene: TRBJ1-2
v_gene: TRBV4-2
abundance: -
CDR3aa: CASSQGGTGGLYGYTF
CDR3nt: TGTGCCAGCAGCCAAGGGGGGACAGGGGGTCTCTATGGCTACACCTTC

d_gene: -
j_gene: TRBJ2-1
v_gene: TRBV20-1
abundance: -
CDR3aa: CSASGGSAGPMNYNEQFF
CDR3nt: TGCAGTGCTAGTGGAGGTAGCGCAGGCCCCATGAACTACAATGAGCAGTTCTTC

d_gene: TRBD1
j_gene: TRBJ2-3
v_gene: TRBV7-6
abundance: -
CDR3aa: CASRGGDREEFQADTQYF
CDR3nt: TGTGCCAGCAGGGGGGGGGACAGGGAAGAGTTCCAAGCAGATACGCAGTATTTT

d_gene: -
j_gene: TRBJ1-2
v_gene: TRBV27
abundance: -
CDR3aa: CASSQRAEQGLYGYTF
CDR3nt: TGTGCCAGCAGTCAAAGGGCCGAACAGGGTCTCTATGGCTACACCTTC

d_gene: -
j_gene: TRBJ1-2
v_gene: TRBV9
abundance: -
CDR3aa: CASSLHGANYGYTF
CDR3nt: TGTGCCAGCAGCCTCCACGGAGCTAACTATGGCTACACCTTC

d_gene: -
j_gene: TRBJ2-5
v_gene: TRBV6-5
abundance: -
CDR3aa: CASAADQETQYF
CDR3nt: TGTGCCAGCGCGGCGGACCAAGAGACCCAGTACTTC

d_gene: TRBD2
j_gene: TRBJ2-3
v_gene: TRBV6-2/TRBV6-3
abundance: -
CDR3aa: CASSTGLAGHTDTQYF
CDR3nt: TGTGCCAGCAGTACCGGACTAGCGGGGCACACAGATACGCAGTATTTT

d_gene: -
j_gene: TRBJ1-6
v_gene: TRBV27
abundance: once
CDR3aa: CASRPFGGREAIHSPLHF
CDR3nt: TGTGCCAGCAGACCGTTCGGAGGCCGGGAGGCCATCCACTCACCCCTCCACTTT

d_gene: TRBD1
j_gene: TRBJ1-2
v_gene: TRBV12-3/TRBV12-4
abundance: -
CDR3aa: CASREGQWVGYTF
CDR3nt: TGTGCCAGCAGGGAGGGACAGTGGGTTGGCTACACCTTC

d_gene: -
j_gene: TRBJ1-4
v_gene: TRBV5-4
abundance: once
CDR3aa: CASSLNGGAGSEKLFF
CDR3nt: TGTGCCAGCAGCTTGAACGGGGGGGCTGGTAGCGAAAAACTGTTTTTT

d_gene: -
j_gene: TRBJ2-7
v_gene: TRBV6-5
abundance: once
CDR3aa: CASRLRDSNYEQYF
CDR3nt: TGTGCCAGCAGACTACGGGACTCAAACTACGAGCAGTACTTC

d_gene: TRBD1
j_gene: TRBJ2-2
v_gene: TRBV6-5
abundance: once
CDR3aa: CASSSGQGIAGELFF
CDR3nt: TGTGCCAGCAGTTCCGGACAGGGAATAGCCGGGGAGCTGTTTTTT

d_gene: -
j_gene: TRBJ1-2
v_gene: TRBV30
abundance: -
CDR3aa: CAWSVGDNYGYTF
CDR3nt: TGTGCCTGGAGTGTAGGGGATAACTATGGCTACACCTTC

d_gene: -
j_gene: TRBJ1-6
v_gene: TRBV27
abundance: once
CDR3aa: CASSPSGPGSPLHF
CDR3nt: TGTGCCAGCAGTCCATCAGGGCCAGGTTCACCCCTCCACTTT

d_gene: TRBD1
j_gene: TRBJ1-2
v_gene: TRBV7-9
abundance: -
CDR3aa: CASRPRQGPGPLYGYTF
CDR3nt: TGTGCCAGCAGACCCCGACAGGGGCCAGGCCCCCTCTATGGCTACACCTTC

d_gene: -
j_gene: TRBJ1-6
v_gene: TRBV2
abundance: -
CDR3aa: CASSERAGVSSPLHF
CDR3nt: TGTGCCAGCAGTGAACGGGCAGGGGTGAGTTCACCCCTCCACTTT

d_gene: TRBD1
j_gene: TRBJ1-5
v_gene: TRBV28
abundance: -
CDR3aa: CASRGQNSNQPQHF
CDR3nt: TGTGCCAGCAGGGGACAGAATAGCAATCAGCCCCAGCATTTT

d_gene: TRBD1
j_gene: TRBJ2-7
v_gene: TRBV7-9
abundance: -
CDR3aa: CASSLMGQGRAEQYF
CDR3nt: TGTGCCAGCAGCTTAATGGGACAGGGTCGGGCCGAGCAGTACTTC

d_gene: TRBD1
j_gene: TRBJ1-1
v_gene: TRBV7-9
abundance: -
CDR3aa: CASSLTGGHTEAFF
CDR3nt: TGTGCCAGCAGCCTAACAGGGGGCCACACTGAAGCTTTCTTT

d_gene: TRBD2
j_gene: TRBJ2-3
v_gene: TRBV7-2
abundance: once
CDR3aa: CASSYPGLAGALTDTQYF
CDR3nt: TGTGCCAGCAGCTATCCCGGACTAGCGGGGGCCCTCACAGATACGCAGTATTTT

d_gene: -
j_gene: TRBJ2-6
v_gene: TRBV19
abundance: -
CDR3aa: CASSRTGGPSSGANVLTF
CDR3nt: TGTGCCAGTAGTAGAACCGGGGGGCCCTCCTCTGGGGCCAACGTCCTGACTTTC

d_gene: -
j_gene: TRBJ1-2
v_gene: TRBV4-1
abundance: -
CDR3aa: CASRRGVGMAGYTF
CDR3nt: TGCGCCAGCAGGCGCGGGGTGGGGATGGCTGGCTACACCTTC

d_gene: TRBD2
j_gene: TRBJ2-5
v_gene: TRBV29-1
abundance: -
CDR3aa: CSVDGLDYQETQYF
CDR3nt: TGCAGCGTGGATGGACTAGATTACCAAGAGACCCAGTACTTC

d_gene: TRBD2
j_gene: TRBJ2-3
v_gene: TRBV9
abundance: -
CDR3aa: CASSTSGGPDTQYF
CDR3nt: TGTGCCAGCAGCACAAGCGGGGGCCCAGATACGCAGTATTTT

d_gene: TRBD2
j_gene: TRBJ2-1
v_gene: TRBV5-6
abundance: once
CDR3aa: CASSDSGLAGTSYNEQFF
CDR3nt: TGTGCCAGCAGCGACTCGGGACTAGCGGGGACCAGCTACAATGAGCAGTTCTTC

d_gene: -
j_gene: TRBJ2-7
v_gene: TRBV15
abundance: -
CDR3aa: CATSRGTGGSSYEQYF
CDR3nt: TGTGCCACCAGCAGGGGAACCGGAGGTTCCTCCTACGAGCAGTACTTC

d_gene: -
j_gene: TRBJ1-6
v_gene: TRBV9
abundance: -
CDR3aa: CASSALNQGPLHF
CDR3nt: TGTGCCAGCAGCGCCCTGAATCAGGGACCCCTCCACTTT

d_gene: TRBD2
j_gene: TRBJ2-2
v_gene: TRBV10-1
abundance: -
CDR3aa: CASSDWIAGGMAGELFF
CDR3nt: TGCGCCAGCAGTGACTGGATAGCGGGGGGAATGGCCGGGGAGCTGTTTTTT

d_gene: -
j_gene: TRBJ1-5
v_gene: TRBV7-8
abundance: -
CDR3aa: CASSLPGTSAGRGQPQHF
CDR3nt: TGTGCCAGCAGCTTACCCGGGACTTCAGCCGGACGCGGTCAGCCCCAGCATTTT

d_gene: TRBD2
j_gene: TRBJ2-7
v_gene: TRBV18
abundance: -
CDR3aa: CASSRTSRDYEQYF
CDR3nt: TGTGCCAGCTCGCGGACTAGCCGAGACTACGAGCAGTACTTC

d_gene: -
j_gene: TRBJ1-1
v_gene: TRBV6-1
abundance: -
CDR3aa: CASSEAPGHFNTEAFF
CDR3nt: TGTGCCAGCAGTGAAGCGCCGGGACACTTTAACACTGAAGCTTTCTTT

d_gene: -
j_gene: TRBJ2-3
v_gene: TRBV10-2
abundance: -
CDR3aa: CASGWGHTDTQYF
CDR3nt: TGCGCCAGCGGGTGGGGGCACACAGATACGCAGTATTTT

d_gene: -
j_gene: TRBJ2-3
v_gene: TRBV4-2
abundance: -
CDR3aa: CASSQGWTVTDTQYF
CDR3nt: TGTGCCAGCAGCCAAGGGTGGACTGTGACAGATACGCAGTATTTT

d_gene: TRBD2
j_gene: TRBJ2-1
v_gene: TRBV7-3
abundance: once
CDR3aa: CASSSGGGSYNEQFF
CDR3nt: TGTGCCAGCAGCTCGGGGGGTGGATCCTACAATGAGCAGTTCTTC

d_gene: -
j_gene: TRBJ1-1
v_gene: TRBV3-1/TRBV3-2
abundance: -
CDR3aa: CASSPYAGMNTEAFF
CDR3nt: TGTGCCAGCAGCCCTTATGCAGGGATGAACACTGAAGCTTTCTTT

d_gene: TRBD1
j_gene: TRBJ1-1
v_gene: TRBV19
abundance: -
CDR3aa: CASGDRVRTEAFF
CDR3nt: TGTGCCAGTGGGGACAGGGTGCGGACTGAAGCTTTCTTT